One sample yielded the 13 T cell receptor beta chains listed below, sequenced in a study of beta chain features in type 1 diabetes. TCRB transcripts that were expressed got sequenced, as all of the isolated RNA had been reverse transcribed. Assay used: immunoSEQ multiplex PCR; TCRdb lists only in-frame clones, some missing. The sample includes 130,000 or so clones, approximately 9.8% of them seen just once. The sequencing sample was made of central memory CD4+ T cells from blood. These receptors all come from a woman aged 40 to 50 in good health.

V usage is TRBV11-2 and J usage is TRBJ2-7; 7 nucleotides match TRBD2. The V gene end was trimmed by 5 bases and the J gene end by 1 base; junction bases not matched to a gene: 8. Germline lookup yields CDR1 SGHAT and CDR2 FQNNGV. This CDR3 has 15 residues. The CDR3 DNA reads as TGTGCCAGCAGCCCCTACGGCGGGGGTTCCTACGAGCAGTACTTC. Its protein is CASSPYGGGSYEQYF.

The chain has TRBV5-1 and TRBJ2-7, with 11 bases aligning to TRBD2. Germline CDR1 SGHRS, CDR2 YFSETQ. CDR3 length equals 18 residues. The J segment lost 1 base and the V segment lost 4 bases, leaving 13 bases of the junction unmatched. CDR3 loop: CASSVTTPGLAASYEQYF. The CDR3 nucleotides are TGCGCCAGCAGCGTAACTACTCCGGGACTAGCGGCATCCTACGAGCAGTACTTC. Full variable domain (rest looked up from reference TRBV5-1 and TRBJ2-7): KAGVTQTPRYLIKTRGQQVTLSCSPISGHRSVSWYQQTPGQGLQFLFEYFSETQRNKGNFPGRFSGRQFSNSRSEMNVSTLELGDSALYLCASSVTTPGLAASYEQYFGPGTRLTVT.

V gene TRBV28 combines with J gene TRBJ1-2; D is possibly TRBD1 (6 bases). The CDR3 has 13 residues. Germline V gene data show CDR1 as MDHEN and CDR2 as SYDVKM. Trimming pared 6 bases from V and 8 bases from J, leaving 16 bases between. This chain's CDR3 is CASRSQGGGGYTF. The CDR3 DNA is TGTGCCAGCAGATCACAGGGCGGCGGCGGCTACACCTTC.

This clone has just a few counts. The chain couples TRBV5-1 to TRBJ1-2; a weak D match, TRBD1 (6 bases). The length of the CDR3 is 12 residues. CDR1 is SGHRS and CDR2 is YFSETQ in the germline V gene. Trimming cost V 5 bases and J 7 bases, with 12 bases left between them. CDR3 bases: TGCGCCAGCAGACAGGGCGGCGCTGGCTACACCTTC. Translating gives CASRQGGAGYTF. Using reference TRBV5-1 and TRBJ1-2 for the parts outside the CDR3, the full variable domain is KAGVTQTPRYLIKTRGQQVTLSCSPISGHRSVSWYQQTPGQGLQFLFEYFSETQRNKGNFPGRFSGRQFSNSRSEMNVSTLELGDSALYLCASRQGGAGYTFGSGTRLTVV.

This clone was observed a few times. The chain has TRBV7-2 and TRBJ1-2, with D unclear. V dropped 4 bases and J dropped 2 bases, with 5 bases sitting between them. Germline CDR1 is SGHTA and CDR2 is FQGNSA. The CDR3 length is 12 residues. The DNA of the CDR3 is TGTGCCAGCAGCTCGACAAACTATGGCTACACCTTC. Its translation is CASSSTNYGYTF.

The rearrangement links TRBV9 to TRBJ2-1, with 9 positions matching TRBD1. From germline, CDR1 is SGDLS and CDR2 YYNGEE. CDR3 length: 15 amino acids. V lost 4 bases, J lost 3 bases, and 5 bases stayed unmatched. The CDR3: CASSTRDRVYNEQFF. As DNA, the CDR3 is TGTGCCAGCAGCACCCGGGACAGGGTCTACAATGAGCAGTTCTTC. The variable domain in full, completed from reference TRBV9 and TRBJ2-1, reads DSGVTQTPKHLITATGQRVTLRCSPRSGDLSVYWYQQSLDQGLQFLIQYYNGEERAKGNILERFSAQQFPDLHSELNLSSLELGDSALYFCASSTRDRVYNEQFFGPGTRLTVL.

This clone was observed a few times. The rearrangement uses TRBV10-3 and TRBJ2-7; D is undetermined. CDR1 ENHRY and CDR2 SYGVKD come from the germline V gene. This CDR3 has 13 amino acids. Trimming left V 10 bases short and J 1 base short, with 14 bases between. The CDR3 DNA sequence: TGTGCCACCCAACCGGGTGGGTCCTACGAGCAGTACTTC. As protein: CATQPGGSYEQYF.

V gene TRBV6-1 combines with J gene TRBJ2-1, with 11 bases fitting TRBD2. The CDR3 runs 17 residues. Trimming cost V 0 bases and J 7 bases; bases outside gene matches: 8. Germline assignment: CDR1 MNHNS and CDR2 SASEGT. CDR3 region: CASSEAERLAGGNEQFF. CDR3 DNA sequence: TGTGCCAGCAGTGAAGCGGAGCGTCTAGCGGGGGGAAATGAGCAGTTCTTC.

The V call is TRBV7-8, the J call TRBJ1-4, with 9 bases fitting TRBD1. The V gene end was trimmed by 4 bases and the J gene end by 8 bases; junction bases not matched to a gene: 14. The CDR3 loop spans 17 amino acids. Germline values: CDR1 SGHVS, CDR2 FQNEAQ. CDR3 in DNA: TGTGCCAGCAGCTCCCGGGCGGAAGGGACAGGGCAGGAAAAACTGTTTTTT. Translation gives CASSSRAEGTGQEKLFF.

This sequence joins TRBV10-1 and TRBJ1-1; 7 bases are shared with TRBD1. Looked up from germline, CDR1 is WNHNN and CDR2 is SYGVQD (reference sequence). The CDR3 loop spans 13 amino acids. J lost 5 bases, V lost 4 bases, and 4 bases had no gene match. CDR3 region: CASSAEQGTEAFF. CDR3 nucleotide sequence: TGCGCCAGCAGTGCCGAACAGGGGACTGAAGCTTTCTTT.

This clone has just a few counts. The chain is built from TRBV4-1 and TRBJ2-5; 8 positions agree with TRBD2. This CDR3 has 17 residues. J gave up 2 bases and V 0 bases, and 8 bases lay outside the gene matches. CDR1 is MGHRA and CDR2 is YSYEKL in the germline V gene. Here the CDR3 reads CASSQDLRAGDQETQYF. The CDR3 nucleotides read TGCGCCAGCAGCCAAGATCTAAGAGCGGGGGATCAAGAGACCCAGTACTTC.

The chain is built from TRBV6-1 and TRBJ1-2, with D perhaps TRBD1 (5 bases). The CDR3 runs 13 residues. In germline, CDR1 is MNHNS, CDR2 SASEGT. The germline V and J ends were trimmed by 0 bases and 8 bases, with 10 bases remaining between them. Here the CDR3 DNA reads TGTGCCAGCAGTGAAGCGCTTTGGGGCGGCTACACCTTC. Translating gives CASSEALWGGYTF.

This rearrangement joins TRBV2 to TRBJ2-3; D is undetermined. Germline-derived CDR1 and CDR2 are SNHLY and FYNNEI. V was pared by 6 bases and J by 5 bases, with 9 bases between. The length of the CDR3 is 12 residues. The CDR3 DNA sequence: TGTGCCAGCAGGGGCTATGGAGATACGCAGTATTTT. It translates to CASRGYGDTQYF.